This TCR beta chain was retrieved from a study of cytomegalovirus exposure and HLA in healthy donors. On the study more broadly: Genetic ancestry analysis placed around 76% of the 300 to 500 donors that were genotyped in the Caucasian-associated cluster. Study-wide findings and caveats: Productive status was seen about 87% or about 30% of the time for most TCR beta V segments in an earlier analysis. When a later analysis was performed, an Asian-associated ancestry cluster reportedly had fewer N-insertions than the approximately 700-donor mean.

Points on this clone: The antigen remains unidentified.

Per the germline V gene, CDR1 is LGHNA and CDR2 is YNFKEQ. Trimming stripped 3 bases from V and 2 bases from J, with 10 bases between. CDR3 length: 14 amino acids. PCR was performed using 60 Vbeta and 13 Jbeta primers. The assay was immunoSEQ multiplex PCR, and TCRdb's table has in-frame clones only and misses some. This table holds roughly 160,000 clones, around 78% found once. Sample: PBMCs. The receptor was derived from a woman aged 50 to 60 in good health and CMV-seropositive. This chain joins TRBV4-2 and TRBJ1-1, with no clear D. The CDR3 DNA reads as TGTGCCAGCAGCCAGACAAGCCCTAACACTGAAGCTTTCTTT. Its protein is CASSQTSPNTEAFF.